The following is a T cell receptor beta chain sequence with its context. These data are taken from a study of blood T cell repertoires in COVID-19. Study-level background: The United States, Italy and Spain provided the acute and convalescent COVID-19 samples. T cells, B-cell-depleted T cells, or PBMCs provided the cDNA or gDNA that served as material.

Original processing notes: Amplification of reference gene primers provided the estimated nucleated cell counts. This table comes from immunoSEQ multiplex PCR, and its TCRdb copy is limited to in-frame clones, with some not included. V and J calls and clone size are copied from that table; D and trimming were computed from the DNA. Of 200,000 to 250,000 clones in the sample, roughly 84% are singletons; the top ten hold under 4.5%. The CDR3 is 18 residues long. Trimming pared 5 bases from V and 0 bases from J, leaving 19 bases between. CDR1 is MDHEN and CDR2 is SYDVKM in the germline V gene. The sequence was collected from a woman in her 40s with active or convalescent COVID-19. Sequenced sample: peripheral blood. The rearrangement uses TRBV28 and TRBJ1-4, with D perhaps TRBD1 (5 bases). CDR3 DNA sequence: TGTGCCAGCAGTCTCGGGGGTGGGTCCCCGCCAACTAATGAAAAACTGTTTTTT. Protein sequence: CASSLGGGSPPTNEKLFF.